The 25 T cell receptor beta chains listed next were all sequenced from one sample in a study of glioma-infiltrating T cells. Amplification of TCR alpha and beta CDR3 regions from RNA used iRepertoire nested multiplex PCR. TCRdb used MiXCR to reprocess the multiplex PCR reads, holding one entry per CDR3 protein. The repertoire consists of about 140,000 distinct CDR3 sequences, with roughly 43% occurring once and the leading ten covering around 18%. Sequencing was done on a sample of glioma tissue, nonneoplastic brain tissue, or PBMCs (not recorded which). All receptors derive from a human donor with low-grade glioma or glioblastoma, undergoing nonglioma brain surgery, or in good health (not recorded which).

This clonotype came up a few times. The chain links TRBV19 to TRBJ2-1, with a weak D call TRBD2 (6 bases). Germline values: CDR1 LNHDA, CDR2 SQIVND (reference sequence). The CDR3 totals 13 residues. Trimming took 5 bases from V and 4 from J, leaving 9 bases between them. The CDR3 nucleotides are TGTGCCAGTAGTCCCGGGACTTACAATGAGCAGTTCTTC. Translation: CASSPGTYNEQFF.

This clonotype occurred a few times. The chain couples TRBV4-3 to TRBJ2-1, with D possibly matching TRBD2 (7 bases). The CDR3 contains 14 residues. Trimming removed 4 bases from V and 6 bases from J, with 13 bases in between. CDR1 and CDR2 from the germline V gene are LGHNA and YSLEER. CDR3 DNA: TGCGCCAGCAGCCCCGGGGGGCCCCCCAATGAGCAGTTCTTC. This codes for CASSPGGPPNEQFF.

V gene TRBV24-1 combines with J gene TRBJ2-1; 8 bases agree with TRBD1. Per the germline V gene, CDR1 is KGHDR and CDR2 is SFDVKD. V shed 8 bases, J shed 2 bases, and the junction held 7 bases outside the gene matches. This CDR3 is built from 15 residues. For the CDR3, the DNA is TGTGCCACCACCTCCGGGACAGGAGCCTACAATGAGCAGTTCTTC. Its protein is CATTSGTGAYNEQFF.

V and J are TRBV27 and TRBJ2-1, with 9 bases aligning to TRBD2. Germline CDR1 is MNHEY and CDR2 is SMNVEV (reference sequence). V shed 5 bases and J 5 bases; nucleotides not matched to a gene: 7. The CDR3 covers 15 residues. CDR3 coding DNA: TGTGCCAGCAGTGATAGCGGGGGACTTAACAATGAGCAGTTCTTC. Translated: CASSDSGGLNNEQFF.

With regard to this clonotype: With a much larger clone just one base away, this may be a read error. The conserved final phenylalanine or tryptophan is absent from the CDR3, which likely points to a read error. The chain has TRBV27 and TRBJ2-1; 9 bases fit TRBD2. CDR1 and CDR2 (germline): MNHEY, SMNVEV (reference sequence). The ends lost 7 bases at V and 0 bases at J; junction bases unmatched: 10. CDR3 size: 17 residues. CDR3 in amino acids: CASMSLAGLSSYNEQFL. The CDR3 nucleotides read TGTGCCAGCATGTCCCTAGCGGGGCTTAGCTCCTACAATGAGCAGTTCTTA.

Comment on this clonotype: This may stem from a read error, because a much larger clone lies one nucleotide away. The chain is built from TRBV6-2 or TRBV6-3 and TRBJ2-1; weak D call: TRBD2 (5 bases). Germline loops: CDR1 MNHEY, CDR2 SVGEGT. CDR3 length: 15 amino acids. The V end was cut by 8 bases, the J end by 7 bases, with 21 bases between. This chain's CDR3 is CASEGTNSLWNEQFF. As DNA, the CDR3 is TGTGCCAGCGAGGGTACTAACAGCCTATGGAATGAGCAGTTCTTC.

The chain is built from TRBV6-2 or TRBV6-3 and TRBJ1-3, with D hard to call. Germline V gene sequence: CDR1 MNHEY, CDR2 SVGEGT. V was pared by 6 bases and J by 0 bases, with 9 bases between. CDR3 length: 14 amino acids. CDR3 coding DNA: TGTGCCAGCAGCGGAGATTCCTCTGGAAACACCATATATTTT. Protein product: CASSGDSSGNTIYF.

In this sample, this clonotype turned up a few times. The J gene is TRBJ2-5, the V gene TRBV4-1; 13 positions match TRBD2. The V gene end was trimmed by 2 bases and the J gene end by 2 bases; junction bases not matched to a gene: 2. Germline-derived CDR1 and CDR2 are MGHRA and YSYEKL. The CDR3 contains 16 residues. This CDR3 reads CASSQWTSGGQETQYF. In DNA, the CDR3 is TGCGCCAGCAGCCAATGGACTAGCGGGGGACAAGAGACCCAGTACTTC.

J is TRBJ2-5 and V is TRBV7-2; tentative D call: TRBD2 (5 bases). This CDR3 is 15 amino acids long. The germline V gene has CDR1 SGHTA and CDR2 FQGNSA. V dropped 2 bases and J dropped 5 bases, with 15 bases sitting between them. CDR3 region: CASSLNPVRGETQYF. The CDR3 nucleotides are TGTGCCAGCAGCTTAAATCCAGTGCGAGGGGAGACCCAGTACTTC.

This clonotype was detected only once. Relative to the germline gene, one junction end is altered; a read error may explain this. The chain couples TRBV28 to TRBJ2-2; D uncertain. Germline CDR1 reads MDHEN; CDR2 reads SYDVKM. The CDR3 runs to 15 residues. This CDR3 reads CAISDPQSNTGELFF. CDR3 bases: TGTGCCATCAGTGACCCGCAGTCGAACACCGGGGAGCTGTTTTTT.

The chain is built from TRBV20-1 and TRBJ2-5; D gene unclear. CDR1 is DFQATT, CDR2 SNEGSKA, per germline (reference sequence). V lost 6 bases, J lost 1 base, and 9 bases lay in between. The CDR3 has 12 amino acids. CDR3 loop: CSAPGPQETQYF. CDR3 bases: TGCAGTGCCCCCGGGCCCCAAGAGACCCAGTACTTC.

The chain combines TRBV27 with TRBJ2-1; 13 positions agree with TRBD2. Germline CDR1 and CDR2: MNHEY and SMNVEV (reference sequence). This CDR3 is 16 amino acids long. With V trimmed by 4 bases and J by 6 bases, 6 bases remained unmatched. CDR3 DNA sequence: TGTGCCAGCAGTTCCAACGGACTAGCGGGAGTCAATGAGCAGTTCTTC. It specifies CASSSNGLAGVNEQFF.

Of note for this clonotype: This may arise from a read error, as a much more abundant clone is one base away. The CDR3 loop reads CSVVSGYEQFF. The DNA of the CDR3 is TGCAGTGTTGTCAGCGGCTACGAGCAGTTCTTC. This chain connects TRBV20-1 to TRBJ2-1; perhaps TRBD2 as D (5 bases). The germline V gene has CDR1 DFQATT and CDR2 SNEGSKA (reference sequence). The CDR3 covers 11 residues. V was cut by 7 bases and J by 10 bases, with 14 bases left in between.

The chain carries TRBV6-2 or TRBV6-3 and TRBJ1-1; D is unclear. V was trimmed by 1 base and J by 7 bases, leaving 10 bases between them. This CDR3 is built from 13 residues. Germline values: CDR1 MNHEY, CDR2 SVGEGT. CDR3 sequence: CASSYLKELEAFF. In DNA form, the CDR3 reads TGTGCCAGCAGTTACTTAAAAGAGCTTGAAGCTTTCTTT.

The chain combines TRBV20-1 with TRBJ2-7; tentative D call: TRBD2 (5 bases). Germline V gene lookup returns CDR1 DFQATT and CDR2 SNEGSKA (reference sequence). The germline V and J ends were trimmed by 4 bases and 1 base, with 14 bases remaining between them. This CDR3 is built from 14 residues. The CDR3 reads CSATRGLGSYEQYF. In nucleotides, the CDR3 is TGCAGTGCTACCCGAGGACTGGGGTCCTACGAGCAGTACTTC.

The V call is TRBV2, the J call TRBJ1-1; no reliable D call. V lost 6 bases and J lost 8, with 16 bases in between. Per the germline V gene, CDR1 is SNHLY and CDR2 is FYNNEI. The length of the CDR3 is 13 residues. CDR3 sequence (DNA): TGTGCCAGCAGATTAGGGTCTGACTCCGAAGCTTTCTTT. It encodes CASRLGSDSEAFF.

This clonotype was seen ten or more times. A junction boundary mismatches the germline segment, possibly from a read error. The rearrangement links TRBV6-2 or TRBV6-3 to TRBJ2-7; TRBD1 matches 7 bases. Germline loops: CDR1 MNHEY, CDR2 SVGEGT. CDR3 length: 12 amino acids. The CDR3: CASSHSGGEQYF. DNA for the CDR3: TGTGCCAGCAGTCACTCAGGGGGCGAGCAGTACTTC.

There are a few counts of this clonotype. This sequence joins TRBV6-1 and TRBJ2-7, with 10 bases lining up with TRBD1. J was trimmed by 2 bases and V by 7 bases; bases with no gene match: 5. This CDR3 is built from 14 residues. Germline V gives CDR1 MNHNS, CDR2 SASEGT. The CDR3 nucleotides are TGTGCCAGCACTCTCGGACAGGGGGCCTACGAGCAGTACTTC. Translation gives CASTLGQGAYEQYF.

This clonotype was found once. At one boundary the junction diverges from the germline segment, which might be a read error. V and J are TRBV6-2 or TRBV6-3 and TRBJ1-1; D gene uncertain. CDR3 length equals 14 residues. Germline V gene sequence: CDR1 MNHEY, CDR2 SVGEGT. In nucleotides, the CDR3 is TGCGCCAGCAGGAGACCGGGATCCACCACTGAAGCTTTCTTT. This codes for CASRRPGSTTEAFF.

Only a few counts were recorded for this clonotype. The V and J genes are TRBV4-1 and TRBJ1-5; D ambiguous. The V gene lost 3 bases and the J gene lost 3 bases, with 6 bases spanning the gap. This CDR3 spans 13 amino acids. Germline CDR1 and CDR2: MGHRA and YSYEKL. CDR3 sequence: CASSQGDNQPQHF. Here the CDR3 DNA reads TGCGCCAGCAGCCAGGGCGACAATCAGCCCCAGCATTTT.

The rearrangement joins TRBV5-6 to TRBJ2-3; D unclear. The CDR3 is 12 residues long. V lost 2 bases and J 10 bases, leaving 11 bases between the germline ends. Germline V gene sequence: CDR1 SGHDT, CDR2 YYEEEE. The CDR3 region is CASSFLSLAQYF. DNA for the CDR3: TGTGCCAGCAGCTTTCTGAGCCTTGCGCAGTATTTT.

This clonotype was seen a few times. V is TRBV6-1 and J is TRBJ2-5; D may be TRBD1 (6 bases). This CDR3 region has 18 residues. Looked up from germline, CDR1 is MNHNS and CDR2 is SASEGT. V dropped 0 bases and J dropped 0 bases, with 17 bases sitting between them. Here the CDR3 DNA reads TGTGCCAGCAGTGAAGCGTGGCTTGGGGGCAGGGACCAAGAGACCCAGTACTTC. It encodes CASSEAWLGGRDQETQYF.

The chain employs TRBV19 and TRBJ1-5; 9 bases line up with TRBD1. V lost 6 bases and J lost 2; bases outside the gene matches: 5. Germline assignment: CDR1 LNHDA and CDR2 SQIVND (reference sequence). This CDR3 is built from 15 residues. CDR3 nucleotide sequence: TGTGCCAGTAGATACCGGGACAGGGGCAATCAGCCCCAGCATTTT. It is translated as CASRYRDRGNQPQHF.

The V and J genes are TRBV7-9 and TRBJ2-3; D perhaps matches TRBD2 (5 bases). Trimming took 11 bases from V and 3 from J, leaving 15 bases between them. From germline, CDR1 is SEHNR and CDR2 FQNEAQ (reference sequence). The CDR3 is made up of 13 amino acids. The CDR3 bases are TGTGCCCCCTGGACTCTAGGAACAGATACGCAGTATTTT. Amino acid sequence: CAPWTLGTDTQYF.

The J gene is TRBJ2-6, the V gene TRBV20-1; D not certain. Germline V gene sequence: CDR1 DFQATT, CDR2 SNEGSKA (reference sequence). V lost 0 bases to trimming and J lost 5 bases, with 11 bases between them. The CDR3 extends over 15 amino acids. The CDR3 sequence is CSARDPGFRANVLTF. The CDR3 region has the DNA TGCAGTGCTAGAGATCCGGGCTTTCGGGCCAACGTCCTGACTTTC.